This TCR beta chain originates from a study of T cell responses to AZD1222 COVID-19 vaccine. Measured with immunoSEQ multiplex PCR; TCRdb has only the in-frame clones, and not every one. The sample records under 150,000 clones, more than 90% being singletons. Note on this clone: Its antigen is still unknown.

Trimming removed 4 bases from V and 3 bases from J, with 9 bases in between. The CDR3 sequence is 14 residues long. Per germline, CDR1 MDHEN and CDR2 SYDVKM. Whole-study results and caveats: Spike was spanned by vaccine-associated CD4 TCRs, with dominance at 160-218 and 743-854. Sampling that yielded the repertoires occurred only after the peak T cell response. Donors in the cohort were predominantly white British and more often female, and clonal diversity was possibly underestimated. Spike-specific TCR breadth and depth went up after people got two AZD1222 doses.

This sample comprised peripheral blood, obtained on day 0 of AZD1222 vaccination. The J gene is TRBJ1-4, the V gene TRBV28; D gene ambiguous. This clonotype was obtained from an adult in good health. The CDR3 DNA is TGTGCCAGCAGTTCCGATACGTCTAATGAAAAACTGTTTTTT. Residues: CASSSDTSNEKLFF.